This T cell receptor beta chain originates from a study of T cells after yellow fever vaccination. The CDR3 has 14 residues. Germline CDR1 and CDR2: MNHNY and SVGAGI (reference sequence). The junction had 4 bases not matched to a gene; V was cut back by 3 bases and J by 2 bases. TCRdb reprocessed the 5' RACE reads with MiXCR, giving one entry per CDR3 protein. In the table there are approximately 120,000 distinct CDR3 sequences, about 8.4% of which are singletons. The sample in question was CD8+ T cells sorted from PBMCs, obtained on the day of the yellow fever booster vaccination. The rearrangement links TRBV6-6 to TRBJ2-7, with 7 nucleotides matching TRBD1. The receptor was derived from a man in his late teens or twenties who received the YFV17D yellow fever vaccine. CDR3 in DNA: TGTGCCAGCAGTTATTCGGGACAGCCCTACGAGCAGTACTTC. This sequence encodes CASSYSGQPYEQYF.